This T cell receptor (beta chain) came from a study of identical twins. Whole-study findings and limits: Twin sharing of out-of-frame TCR alpha was underestimated by models in monozygotic pairs. In zero-insertion analyses, partial confounding could arise from invariant MAIT and iNKT cells.

This clonotype was observed a handful of times. The antigen is undetermined. CDR3 length: 15 amino acids. CDR1 is LGHNA and CDR2 is YNFKEQ in the germline V gene. V was trimmed by 0 bases and J by 9 bases, leaving 17 bases between them. Template switching supplied a universal primer site; unique molecular identifiers were carried on the cDNA. Using its own MiXCR run on the 5' RACE reads, TCRdb lists one record per CDR3 protein. The sample yields under 350,000 distinct CDR3 sequences, 7.5% to 9.5% seen once. The sample also formed part of further work on yellow fever vaccine responses in identical twins.

The V and J genes are TRBV4-2 and TRBJ2-5, with D perhaps matching TRBD2 (5 bases). The clonotype was recovered from a woman aged 18-30 years in good health. Sequenced material: CD8+ T cells sorted from blood. The CDR3 is CASSQDSLISEAQYF. The CDR3 DNA reads TGTGCCAGCAGCCAAGACTCCCTGATTAGCGAGGCCCAGTACTTC.